One and the same sample provided the 27 T cell receptor beta chains below, sequenced in a study of CD8+ T cells in alopecia areata (dated by TCRdb to between 2018 and 2020). The library relied on the immunoSEQ multiplex PCR assay. To provide template for TCR sequencing, every sample had RNA extracted and reverse transcribed into cDNA. What TCRdb holds here is the immuneACCESS table cut down to in-frame rearrangements. Part of the clones is not present; checked against another copy, under half of the missing clones reflect an unresolved V gene, and the others are unexplained. The table for this sample lists about 64,000 clones; 40% to 55% of them were counted only once. Clones ranked in the top ten supply just over 20% of the sample. The treatment or condition label corresponds to: oral pan-JAK inhibitor, 5-10 mg twice daily. The sequences come from CD8+ T cells sorted from blood, collected around week 36, from a patient treated with tofacitinib. All receptors come from a human donor with alopecia areata.

The V and J genes are TRBV25-1 and TRBJ2-5, with 9 positions matching TRBD2. Unmatched junction bases numbered 11, after V lost 3 bases and J lost 6 bases. The CDR3 is 16 amino acids. Per germline, CDR1 MGHDK and CDR2 SYGVNS. CDR3 in amino acids: CASSEVFGSGRKTQYF. The CDR3 DNA sequence: TGTGCCAGCAGTGAGGTTTTTGGTAGCGGGAGAAAGACCCAGTACTTC.

The genes are TRBV7-9 and TRBJ1-2; 8 bases are a match to TRBD1. There are 15 residues in the CDR3. J lost 3 bases, V lost 5 bases, and 8 bases had no gene match. Per the germline V gene, CDR1 is SEHNR and CDR2 is FQNEAQ (reference sequence). The CDR3 coding sequence is TGTGCCAGCAGCCCCGTGGGCAGGGGGCACTATGGCTACACCTTC. This gives the protein CASSPVGRGHYGYTF.

The chain links TRBV5-1 to TRBJ2-1, with D possibly matching TRBD1 (6 bases). The CDR3 totals 14 residues. Germline V gives CDR1 SGHRS, CDR2 YFSETQ. Deletions cut 5 bases from V and 10 bases from J, with 19 bases between. The CDR3 loop is CASRPPLETGEQFF. DNA of the CDR3: TGCGCCAGCAGACCCCCTCTAGAGACAGGCGAGCAGTTCTTC.

This clone was seen a single time. The CDR3: CASSFGGELFF. The CDR3, as DNA: TGTGCCAGCAGCTTCGGTGGGGAGCTGTTTTTT. The rearrangement uses TRBV5-8 and TRBJ2-2; D is unresolved. With 2 bases removed from V and 8 bases from J, the gap between germline ends came to 4 bases. This CDR3 has 11 residues. Germline lookup yields CDR1 SGHTS and CDR2 YDEGEE.

The chain recombines TRBV27 with TRBJ2-7; D is possibly TRBD1 (6 bases). This CDR3 has 14 residues. Looked up from germline, CDR1 is MNHEY and CDR2 is SMNVEV (reference sequence). V was pared by 5 bases and J by 2 bases, with 13 bases between. CDR3 loop: CASSLRQAAYEQYF. As DNA, the CDR3 is TGTGCCAGCAGTCTCCGACAGGCCGCCTACGAGCAGTACTTC.

This clone occurred a few times. The identical CDR3 is also encoded by other nucleotide sequences in the sample. The chain has TRBV4-1 and TRBJ2-7; 14 positions agree with TRBD2. The V segment lost 4 bases and the J segment 2 bases; nucleotides outside the gene matches: 1. The CDR3 sequence is 15 residues long. The germline CDR1 and CDR2 sequences are MGHRA and YSYEKL. CDR3 amino acids: CASSPGLAGAYEQYF. CDR3 coding DNA: TGCGCCAGCAGCCCGGGACTAGCGGGGGCCTACGAGCAGTACTTC.

In its sample, this clone is medium-sized. This chain uses TRBV7-2 with TRBJ1-2; perhaps TRBD1 as D (5 bases). This CDR3 comprises 15 residues. V was clipped by 5 bases and J by 1 base, with 14 bases between them. Germline CDR1 and CDR2: SGHTA and FQGNSA. DNA for the CDR3: TGTGCCAGCAGCCCCAACCAGGGAGATAACTATGGCTACACCTTC. Encoded protein: CASSPNQGDNYGYTF.

This chain links TRBV29-1 with TRBJ2-5; TRBD2 matches 7 bases. The V gene end was trimmed by 4 bases and the J gene end by 9 bases; junction bases not matched to a gene: 11. The CDR3 loop spans 13 amino acids. Germline CDR1 is SQVTM and CDR2 is ANQGSEA. The CDR3 sequence is CSVVGDGREAQYF. The CDR3 nucleotides read TGCAGCGTTGTGGGAGACGGACGGGAGGCCCAGTACTTC.

The chain employs TRBV5-1 and TRBJ2-5; D gene uncertain. The CDR3 sequence is 13 residues long. Trimming shortened V by 0 bases and J by 5 bases, and 8 bases separated the two germline ends. Germline V gene data show CDR1 as SGHRS and CDR2 as YFSETQ. The CDR3 is CASSLGNEETQYF. Written as DNA, the CDR3 is TGCGCCAGCAGCTTGGGGAATGAGGAGACCCAGTACTTC.

The chain uses TRBV7-2 and TRBJ2-1; D remains ambiguous. V was trimmed by 4 bases and J by 8 bases, leaving 15 bases between them. This CDR3 spans 14 amino acids. CDR1 and CDR2 from the germline V gene are SGHTA and FQGNSA. The CDR3 bases are TGTGCCAGCAGCTCCCCCGGAGTTACGCATGAGCAGTTCTTC. Its protein is CASSSPGVTHEQFF.

This clone was seen a handful of times. The chain joins TRBV29-1 to TRBJ1-2; D perhaps matches TRBD1 (6 bases). Germline values: CDR1 SQVTM, CDR2 ANQGSEA. The CDR3 has 11 amino acids. Trimming took 4 bases from V and 4 from J, leaving 7 bases between them. CDR3 sequence (DNA): TGCAGCGTTGTACAGGGCTATGGCTACACCTTC. It is translated as CSVVQGYGYTF.

The gene calls are TRBV30 and TRBJ2-7; 7 bases are a match to TRBD1. Germline V gene sequence: CDR1 GTSNPN, CDR2 SVGIG (reference sequence). The J segment lost 1 base and the V segment lost 2 bases, leaving 11 bases of the junction unmatched. This CDR3 contains 16 residues. In DNA form, the CDR3 reads TGTGCCTGGAGTTCCCGCTCAGGACAGGTGTCCTACGAGCAGTACTTC. Its protein is CAWSSRSGQVSYEQYF.

The J gene is TRBJ2-7, the V gene TRBV30; a possible D gene is TRBD2 (6 bases). The length of the CDR3 is 15 residues. Germline CDR1 GTSNPN, CDR2 SVGIG (reference sequence). Trimming took 3 bases from V and 0 from J, leaving 15 bases between them. Written as DNA, the CDR3 is TGTGCCTGGAGGGGGGGTATGGTCCCCTCCTACGAGCAGTACTTC. This encodes CAWRGGMVPSYEQYF.

The chain links TRBV30 to TRBJ1-1, with D unresolved. Germline-derived CDR1 and CDR2 are GTSNPN and SVGIG (reference sequence). The V end was cut by 4 bases, the J end by 8 bases, with 20 bases between. There are 14 residues in the CDR3. This chain's CDR3 is CAWTEEPGTLEAFF. DNA of the CDR3: TGTGCCTGGACTGAGGAGCCGGGAACGTTGGAAGCTTTCTTT.

V is TRBV27 and J is TRBJ2-2, with D uncertain. Germline assignment: CDR1 MNHEY and CDR2 SMNVEV (reference sequence). The CDR3 has 18 amino acids. Trimming took 2 bases from V and 3 from J, leaving 19 bases between them. The CDR3 DNA reads as TGTGCCAGCAGTTTAAGAGTTAGGCGGCAGGTCGACACCGGGGAGCTGTTTTTT. Amino acids: CASSLRVRRQVDTGELFF.

V gene TRBV29-1 combines with J gene TRBJ1-2, with 8 bases aligning to TRBD1. This CDR3 contains 13 residues. The germline V gene has CDR1 SQVTM and CDR2 ANQGSEA. V shed 7 bases and J 4 bases; nucleotides not matched to a gene: 8. In nucleotides, the CDR3 is TGCAGCGCTAAGGACAGGGACGGCTATGGCTACACCTTC. The encoded protein is CSAKDRDGYGYTF.

This sequence joins TRBV29-1 and TRBJ2-5, with D maybe TRBD2 (6 bases). The germline gives CDR1 SQVTM, CDR2 ANQGSEA. This CDR3 region has 11 residues. V lost 3 bases to trimming and J lost 7 bases, with 9 bases between them. CDR3 protein: CSVEAGGTQYF. CDR3 in DNA: TGCAGCGTTGAGGCCGGGGGGACCCAGTACTTC.

This clone was counted a few times. V and J are TRBV29-1 and TRBJ2-7; D might be TRBD1 (6 bases). This CDR3 has 10 residues. The germline V gene encodes CDR1 SQVTM and CDR2 ANQGSEA. The V gene lost 6 bases and the J gene lost 6 bases, with 9 bases spanning the gap. The CDR3 nucleotides are TGCAGCGTAACAGGGCCCGAGCAGTACTTC. Translated, it gives CSVTGPEQYF.

The chain has TRBV29-1 and TRBJ2-5, with TRBD2 identical over 7 bases. The CDR3 covers 14 residues. Germline V lookup: CDR1 SQVTM, CDR2 ANQGSEA. V dropped 6 bases and J dropped 2; count of bases not matched to a gene: 9. CDR3 bases: TGCAGCGTCGTAAACTCCGGGAGGCAAGAGACCCAGTACTTC. This encodes CSVVNSGRQETQYF.

The chain recombines TRBV5-1 with TRBJ2-7; possible D gene TRBD1, 5 bases. V shed 5 bases and J shed 2 bases, with 8 bases lying between them. Germline V lookup: CDR1 SGHRS, CDR2 YFSETQ. The CDR3 totals 12 residues. CDR3 sequence: CASSGRAYEQYF. The DNA of the CDR3 is TGCGCCAGCAGTGGCAGGGCCTACGAGCAGTACTTC.

The chain carries TRBV29-1 and TRBJ2-7, with TRBD1 matching 7 bases. V shed 6 bases and J 3 bases; nucleotides not matched to a gene: 2. Germline V gene lookup returns CDR1 SQVTM and CDR2 ANQGSEA. The CDR3 has 11 amino acids. In nucleotides, the CDR3 is TGCAGCGTCGGACAGGACTACGAGCAGTACTTC. As protein: CSVGQDYEQYF.

The chain joins TRBV11-2 to TRBJ2-7; 7 bases fit TRBD2. The V gene end was trimmed by 5 bases and the J gene end by 2 bases; junction bases not matched to a gene: 6. The CDR3 totals 14 residues. Germline lookup yields CDR1 SGHAT and CDR2 FQNNGV. CDR3: CASSPGGAPYEQYF. The CDR3 DNA reads as TGTGCCAGCAGCCCGGGGGGAGCCCCCTACGAGCAGTACTTC.

In this sample, this clone turned up a few times. The chain links TRBV7-2 to TRBJ2-5, with 7 bases fitting TRBD1. Trimming at V came to 4 bases and at J to 5 bases, leaving 16 bases not matched to a gene. This CDR3 is 17 amino acids long. Germline V CDR1 and CDR2: SGHTA, FQGNSA. Here the CDR3 reads CASSSLVDRRLGETQYF. Here the CDR3 DNA reads TGTGCCAGCAGCTCACTGGTGGACAGGCGCCTGGGGGAGACCCAGTACTTC. The full variable domain, its missing parts supplied by reference TRBV7-2 and TRBJ2-5, is GAGVSQSPSNKVTEKGKDVELRCDPISGHTALYWYRQSLGQGLEFLIYFQGNSAPDKSGLPSDRFSAERTGGSVSTLTIQRTQQEDSAVYLCASSSLVDRRLGETQYFGPGTRLLVL.

In DNA, the CDR3 is TGTGCCAGCAGCTGGACTAGCGGGAGTGTTGAGCAGTTCTTC. It codes for CASSWTSGSVEQFF. The chain joins TRBV11-2 to TRBJ2-1; 13 nucleotides align to TRBD2. CDR1 SGHAT and CDR2 FQNNGV come from the germline V gene. The V and J ends lost 4 bases and 9 bases, in that order; junction bases with no gene match: 3. The CDR3 runs to 14 residues.

This clone was counted a few times. CDR3 DNA sequence: TGTGCCAGTCTGGCCCGGGCCGAGCTTGTGGGGCAGTTCTTC. Amino acids: CASLARAELVGQFF. The chain uses TRBV2 and TRBJ2-1; the D is unclear. Germline-derived CDR1 and CDR2 are SNHLY and FYNNEI. There are 14 residues in the CDR3. V was cut by 9 bases and J by 12 bases, with 24 bases left in between.

The rearrangement joins TRBV29-1 to TRBJ1-2; D possibly corresponds to TRBD1 (6 bases). Per germline, CDR1 SQVTM and CDR2 ANQGSEA. Trimming cost V 5 bases and J 2 bases, with 9 bases left between them. The CDR3 loop spans 12 amino acids. CDR3 protein: CSVRDTNYGYTF. DNA of the CDR3: TGCAGCGTTCGGGACACCAACTATGGCTACACCTTC. The full variable domain, in which reference TRBV29-1 and TRBJ1-2 provide the parts outside the CDR3, is SAVISQKPSRDICQRGTSLTIQCQVDSQVTMMFWYRQQPGQSLTLIATANQGSEATYESGFVIDKFPISRPNLTFSTLTVSNMSPEDSSIYLCSVRDTNYGYTFGSGTRLTVV.

The chain is built from TRBV15 and TRBJ2-1, with 8 nucleotides matching TRBD2. CDR1 is LNHNV, CDR2 YYDKDF, per germline (reference sequence). CDR3 size: 16 residues. V shed 0 bases, J shed 10 bases, and the junction held 11 bases outside the gene matches. Here the CDR3 reads CATSRDLGLAGLEQFF. In DNA, the CDR3 is TGTGCCACCAGCAGAGATCTGGGGCTAGCGGGCTTGGAGCAGTTCTTC.